A single sample is the source of the 5 T cell receptor beta chains below, sequenced in a study of STAT3 mutations in large granular lymphocyte leukemia. Their antigens remain unidentified. Study results and caveats: At least one immunodominant TCR beta clonotype appeared in every T-cell large granular lymphocyte leukemia patient.

Assay: immunoSEQ multiplex PCR; the TCRdb copy retains only in-frame clones and omits some. The table has about 34,000 clones, more than 75% seen once; the top ten hold roughly an eighth. Sequences were obtained from peripheral blood mononuclear cells. The receptors were gathered from a man aged 55 to 70 with T-cell large granular lymphocyte leukemia. Some clones in this sample may be carry-over from other donors' samples.

The V and J genes are TRBV29-1 and TRBJ2-7, with 7 bases identical to TRBD2. The V gene end was trimmed by 4 bases and the J gene end by 7 bases; junction bases not matched to a gene: 7. The CDR3 spans 12 residues. The V gene's germline CDR1 is SQVTM and CDR2 ANQGSEA. CDR3 loop: CSVGEGLREQYF. The CDR3 region has the DNA TGCAGCGTTGGGGAGGGTCTGAGGGAGCAGTACTTC.

As to this clone: This sample also contains other DNA sequences that code for the same CDR3. The rearrangement uses TRBV28 and TRBJ1-2, with D uncertain. The CDR3 is 12 residues long. Trimming shortened V by 3 bases and J by 4 bases, and 6 bases separated the two germline ends. Germline V CDR1 and CDR2: MDHEN, SYDVKM. The CDR3 DNA sequence: TGTGCCAGCAGTTTGAGGCTCTATGGCTACACCTTC. It yields the protein CASSLRLYGYTF.

The CDR3 sequence: CAILASPGTDTQYF. CDR3 DNA sequence: TGTGCCATCTTGGCTAGCCCCGGCACAGATACGCAGTATTTT. The rearrangement joins TRBV10-3 to TRBJ2-3; weak D call: TRBD2 (5 bases). Trimming removed 8 bases from V and 1 base from J, with 13 bases in between. This CDR3 spans 14 amino acids. The germline V gene encodes CDR1 ENHRY and CDR2 SYGVKD.

V gene TRBV5-4 combines with J gene TRBJ2-7, with 10 bases that match TRBD1. V trimming: 4 bases; J trimming: 1 base; junction bases outside the gene matches: 8. Germline lookup yields CDR1 SGHNT and CDR2 YYREEE (reference sequence). This CDR3 comprises 16 residues. In nucleotides, the CDR3 is TGTGCCAGCAGCCCGGGACAGGGGAGGGCATCCTACGAGCAGTACTTC. Its protein product is CASSPGQGRASYEQYF.

The chain links TRBV5-6 to TRBJ1-2; D remains ambiguous. The CDR3 contains 15 residues. Germline values: CDR1 SGHDT, CDR2 YYEEEE. Trimming shortened V by 0 bases and J by 0 bases, and 9 bases separated the two germline ends. The CDR3 DNA reads TGTGCCAGCAGCTTGGGGAAACGGCCTAACTATGGCTACACCTTC. Encoded protein: CASSLGKRPNYGYTF.